The clone carrying this TCR beta chain was found once. Its antigen remains unknown. This entry comes from a study of blood T cells in healthy people across ages. It was with a sample-barcoded 5' primer and a J-beta primer mix that a second PCR of about 7 to 12 cycles was run. Each CDR3 protein is one row after TCRdb ran MiXCR on the 5' RACE reads. This table has more than 1,400,000 distinct CDR3 sequences, around 39% appearing once. Trimming at V came to 3 bases and at J to 6 bases, leaving 25 bases not matched to a gene. Germline CDR1 is SGHRS and CDR2 is YFSETQ. The CDR3 has 21 residues. Approximately 9.2 milliliters was the volume of peripheral blood drawn from each donor. Total RNA extraction produced at least 6 micrograms (per sample) for the study. Points from the study as a whole: Roughly linear declines in TCR beta diversity per million T cells occurred with age. Estimated diversity across one million T cells was deemed an underestimate.

This TCR was sampled from a young woman in good health. The sequencing input was blood. This chain joins TRBV5-1 and TRBJ1-4; 8 nucleotides align to TRBD1. DNA of the CDR3: TGCGCCAGCAGCTCCTGGACCCCGGGACAGGCTAAATCAAGGGGGGATGAAAAACTGTTTTTT. Its protein product is CASSSWTPGQAKSRGDEKLFF.